The 4 T cell receptor beta chains below come from one sample, sequenced in a study of blood T cell repertoires in COVID-19. Generated by immunoSEQ multiplex PCR, the TCRdb table keeps only in-frame clones and is missing some. The sample lists approximately 190,000 clones; 80% were seen once. The sequenced sample consisted of peripheral blood. The receptors were sampled from a man aged 55 to 69 with acute or convalescent COVID-19.

The chain uses TRBV4-1 and TRBJ2-3; 8 bases align to TRBD2. Germline loops: CDR1 MGHRA, CDR2 YSYEKL. Trimming cost V 1 base and J 0 bases; bases outside gene matches: 6. This CDR3 is built from 17 residues. The CDR3 DNA follows: TGCGCCAGCAGCCAAGCGGGAGGGGGGGGTAGCACAGATACGCAGTATTTT. Translating gives CASSQAGGGGSTDTQYF.

The chain carries TRBV3-1 (or the pseudogene TRBV3-2) and TRBJ2-3; D is uncertain. The CDR3 is 11 amino acids. The V and J ends lost 2 bases and 7 bases respectively, with 4 bases between them. Germline loops: CDR1 LGHDT, CDR2 YNNKEL (reference sequence). CDR3 amino acids: CASSQQYTQYF. CDR3 bases: TGTGCCAGCAGCCAACAATATACGCAGTATTTT.

The chain combines TRBV29-1 with TRBJ2-7; 10 bases are a match to TRBD1. This CDR3 is built from 13 residues. V lost 6 bases and J lost 6; bases outside the gene matches: 8. The germline V gene has CDR1 SQVTM and CDR2 ANQGSEA. The CDR3 region is CSVGARTGGEQYF. DNA of the CDR3: TGCAGCGTCGGCGCCCGGACAGGGGGCGAGCAGTACTTC.

The chain couples TRBV25-1 to TRBJ2-2; the match to TRBD1 covers 8 bases. The CDR3 has 15 amino acids. Germline CDR1 MGHDK, CDR2 SYGVNS. V shed 4 bases, J shed 4 bases, and the junction held 5 bases outside the gene matches. Written as DNA, the CDR3 is TGTGCCAGCAGTGGGGACAGGCTTCCCACCGGGGAGCTGTTTTTT. Translating it yields CASSGDRLPTGELFF.